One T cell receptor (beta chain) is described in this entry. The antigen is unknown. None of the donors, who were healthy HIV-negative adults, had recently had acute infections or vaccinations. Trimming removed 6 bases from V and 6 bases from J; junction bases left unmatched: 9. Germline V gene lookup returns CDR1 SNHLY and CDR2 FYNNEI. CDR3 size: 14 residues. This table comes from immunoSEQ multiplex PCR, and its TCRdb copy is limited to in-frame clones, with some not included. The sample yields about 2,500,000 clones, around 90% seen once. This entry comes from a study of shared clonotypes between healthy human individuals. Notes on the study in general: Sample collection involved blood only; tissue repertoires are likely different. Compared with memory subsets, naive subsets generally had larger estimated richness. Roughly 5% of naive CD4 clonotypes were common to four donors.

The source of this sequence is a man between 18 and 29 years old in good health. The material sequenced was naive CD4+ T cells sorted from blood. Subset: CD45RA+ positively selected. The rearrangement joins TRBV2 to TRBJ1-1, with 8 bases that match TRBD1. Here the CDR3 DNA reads TGTGCCAGCAGGGCCACAGGGGGGAGACCTGAAGCTTTCTTT. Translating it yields CASRATGGRPEAFF.